The table lists the clone carrying this T cell receptor beta chain with a few counts. Antigen unknown. The entry originates in a study of CD8 T cells in ankylosing spondylitis. Whole-study findings and limits: Ankylosing spondylitis blood appeared to carry a characteristic TCR beta motif of fewer than 10 highly homologous variants.

The V and J ends lost 2 bases and 0 bases respectively, with 15 bases between them. Germline V gene data show CDR1 as MNHEY and CDR2 as SMNVEV (reference sequence). The CDR3 length is 17 residues. TCRdb reprocessed the 5' RACE reads via MiXCR and lists one record per CDR3 protein. The table lists over 600,000 distinct CDR3 sequences, around 20% of them singletons. The chain links TRBV27 to TRBJ2-3; D tentatively reads TRBD1 or TRBD2 (5 bases each). The sequenced sample was blood, either unsorted or a sorted T cell fraction (not recorded which). The sequence came from a male donor with ankylosing spondylitis. The DNA of the CDR3 is TGTGCCAGCAGTTTAAGAGGGGCACCATTAAGCACAGATACGCAGTATTTT. Protein product: CASSLRGAPLSTDTQYF.